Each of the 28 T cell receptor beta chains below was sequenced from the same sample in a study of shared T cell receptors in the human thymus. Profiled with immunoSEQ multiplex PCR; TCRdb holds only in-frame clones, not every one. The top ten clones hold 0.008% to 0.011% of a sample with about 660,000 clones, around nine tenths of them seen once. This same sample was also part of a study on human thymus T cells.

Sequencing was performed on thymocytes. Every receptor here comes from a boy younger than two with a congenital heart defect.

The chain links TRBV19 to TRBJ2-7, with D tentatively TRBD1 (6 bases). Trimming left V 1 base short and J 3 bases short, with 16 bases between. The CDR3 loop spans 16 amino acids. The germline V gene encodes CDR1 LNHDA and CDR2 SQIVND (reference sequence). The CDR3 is CASSIGPPQGVYEQYF. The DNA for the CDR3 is TGTGCCAGTAGTATAGGCCCCCCACAGGGAGTCTACGAGCAGTACTTC.

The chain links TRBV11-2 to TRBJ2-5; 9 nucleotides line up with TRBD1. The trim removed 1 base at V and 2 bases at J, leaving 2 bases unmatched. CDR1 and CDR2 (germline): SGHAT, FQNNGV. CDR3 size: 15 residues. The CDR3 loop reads CASSLGGTGQETQYF. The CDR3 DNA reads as TGTGCCAGCAGCTTAGGGGGGACAGGGCAAGAGACCCAGTACTTC.

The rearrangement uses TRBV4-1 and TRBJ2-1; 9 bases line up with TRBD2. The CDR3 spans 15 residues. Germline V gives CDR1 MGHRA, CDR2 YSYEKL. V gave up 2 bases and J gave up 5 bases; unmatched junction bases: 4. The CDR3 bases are TGCGCCAGCAGCCAAACAGCGGGAGGTGACAATGAGCAGTTCTTC. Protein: CASSQTAGGDNEQFF.

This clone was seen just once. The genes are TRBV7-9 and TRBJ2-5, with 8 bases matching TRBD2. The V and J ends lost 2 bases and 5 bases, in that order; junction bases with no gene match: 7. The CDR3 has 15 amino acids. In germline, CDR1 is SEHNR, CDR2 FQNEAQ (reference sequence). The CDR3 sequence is CASSLTGGPGETQYF. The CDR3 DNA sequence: TGTGCCAGCAGCTTAACGGGAGGGCCGGGGGAGACCCAGTACTTC.

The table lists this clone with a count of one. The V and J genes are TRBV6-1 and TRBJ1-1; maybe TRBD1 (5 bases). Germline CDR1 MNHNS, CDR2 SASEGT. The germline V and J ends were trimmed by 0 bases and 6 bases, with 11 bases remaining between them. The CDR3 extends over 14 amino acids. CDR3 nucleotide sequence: TGTGCCAGCAGTGAAGCGGACATACCTCCTGAAGCTTTCTTT. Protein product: CASSEADIPPEAFF.

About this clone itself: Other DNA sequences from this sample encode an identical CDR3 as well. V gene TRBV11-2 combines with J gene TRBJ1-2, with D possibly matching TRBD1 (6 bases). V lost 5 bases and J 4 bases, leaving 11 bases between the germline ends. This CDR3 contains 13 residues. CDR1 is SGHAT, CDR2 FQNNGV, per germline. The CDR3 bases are TGTGCCAGCAGCCCGGGGACACCCTATGGCTACACCTTC. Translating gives CASSPGTPYGYTF.

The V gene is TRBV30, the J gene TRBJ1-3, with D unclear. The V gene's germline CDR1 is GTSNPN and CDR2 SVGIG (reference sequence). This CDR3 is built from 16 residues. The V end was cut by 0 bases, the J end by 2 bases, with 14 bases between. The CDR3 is CAWSVHVKAAGNTIYF. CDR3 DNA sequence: TGTGCCTGGAGTGTACACGTGAAGGCGGCTGGAAACACCATATATTTT.

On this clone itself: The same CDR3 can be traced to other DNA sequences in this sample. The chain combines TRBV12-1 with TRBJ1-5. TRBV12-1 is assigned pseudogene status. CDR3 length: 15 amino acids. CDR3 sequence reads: CASRTDPGGNQPQHF. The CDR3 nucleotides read TGTGCCAGCAGGACCGATCCGGGAGGGAATCAGCCCCAGCATTTT.

The CDR3 loop reads CAWSRRGAGTYYEQYF. The CDR3 DNA is TGTGCCTGGAGTAGACGGGGGGCGGGGACGTACTACGAGCAGTACTTC. This chain uses TRBV30 with TRBJ2-7; D is perhaps TRBD2 (7 bases). Trimming shortened V by 2 bases and J by 3 bases, and 20 bases separated the two germline ends. Germline V gives CDR1 GTSNPN, CDR2 SVGIG (reference sequence). CDR3 size: 16 residues.

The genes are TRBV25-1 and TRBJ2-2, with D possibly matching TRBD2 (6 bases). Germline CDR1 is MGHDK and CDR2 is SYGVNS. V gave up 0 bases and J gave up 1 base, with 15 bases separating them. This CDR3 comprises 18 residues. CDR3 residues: CASSEYNPPAGNTGELFF. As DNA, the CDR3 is TGTGCCAGCAGTGAATATAACCCCCCAGCGGGGAACACCGGGGAGCTGTTTTTT.

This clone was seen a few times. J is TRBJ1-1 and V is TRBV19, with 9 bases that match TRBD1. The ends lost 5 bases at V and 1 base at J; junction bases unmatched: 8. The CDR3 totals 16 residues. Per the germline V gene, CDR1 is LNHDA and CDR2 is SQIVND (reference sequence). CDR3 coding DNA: TGTGCCAGTAGTCTCAGCCCGGGACAGGGGAACACTGAAGCTTTCTTT. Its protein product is CASSLSPGQGNTEAFF. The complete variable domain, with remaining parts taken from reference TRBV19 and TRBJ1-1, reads DGGITQSPKYLFRKEGQNVTLSCEQNLNHDAMYWYRQDPGQGLRLIYYSQIVNDFQKGDIAEGYSVSREKKESFPLTVTSAQKNPTAFYLCASSLSPGQGNTEAFFGQGTRLTVV.

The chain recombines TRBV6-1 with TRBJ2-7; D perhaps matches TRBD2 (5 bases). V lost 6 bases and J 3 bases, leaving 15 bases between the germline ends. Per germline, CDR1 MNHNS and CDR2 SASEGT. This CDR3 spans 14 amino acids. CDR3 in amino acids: CASRLRDENYEQYF. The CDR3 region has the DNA TGTGCCAGCAGGCTACGGGATGAAAACTACGAGCAGTACTTC.

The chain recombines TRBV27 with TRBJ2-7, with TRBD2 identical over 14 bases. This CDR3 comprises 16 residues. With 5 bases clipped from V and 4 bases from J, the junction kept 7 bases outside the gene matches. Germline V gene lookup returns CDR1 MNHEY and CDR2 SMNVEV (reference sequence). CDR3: CASSPTSGRAWYEQYF. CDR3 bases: TGTGCCAGCAGTCCGACTAGCGGGAGGGCCTGGTACGAGCAGTACTTC.

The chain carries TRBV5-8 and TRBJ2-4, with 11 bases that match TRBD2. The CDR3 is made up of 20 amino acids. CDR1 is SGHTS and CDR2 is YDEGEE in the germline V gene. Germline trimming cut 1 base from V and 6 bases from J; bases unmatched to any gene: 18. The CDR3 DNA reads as TGTGCCAGCAGCTTGCTTTGGGTAGCGGGAGGGGAAAGAAACCGAAACATTCAGTACTTC. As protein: CASSLLWVAGGERNRNIQYF. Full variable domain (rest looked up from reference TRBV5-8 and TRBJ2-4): EAGVTQSPTHLIKTRGQQATLRCSPISGHTSVYWYQQALGLGLQFLLWYDEGEERNRGNFPPRFSGRQFPNYSSELNVNALELEDSALYLCASSLLWVAGGERNRNIQYFGAGTRLSVL.

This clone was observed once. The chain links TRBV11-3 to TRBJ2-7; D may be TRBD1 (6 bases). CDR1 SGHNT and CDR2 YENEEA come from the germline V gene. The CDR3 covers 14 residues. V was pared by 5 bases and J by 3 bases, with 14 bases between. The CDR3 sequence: CASSTQGKDYEQYF. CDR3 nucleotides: TGTGCCAGCAGCACACAGGGTAAGGACTACGAGCAGTACTTC.

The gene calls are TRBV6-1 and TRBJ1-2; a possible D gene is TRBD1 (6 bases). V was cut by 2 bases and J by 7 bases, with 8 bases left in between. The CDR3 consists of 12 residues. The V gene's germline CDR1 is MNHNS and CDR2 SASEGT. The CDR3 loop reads CASSENRAGYTF. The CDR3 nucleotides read TGTGCCAGCAGTGAAAACAGGGCTGGCTACACCTTC.

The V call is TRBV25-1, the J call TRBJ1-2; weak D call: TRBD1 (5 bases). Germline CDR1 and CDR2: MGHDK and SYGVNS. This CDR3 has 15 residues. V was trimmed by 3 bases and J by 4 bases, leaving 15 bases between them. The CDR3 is CASSDVGGCSYGYTF. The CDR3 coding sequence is TGTGCCAGCAGTGACGTGGGGGGGTGCTCCTATGGCTACACCTTC.

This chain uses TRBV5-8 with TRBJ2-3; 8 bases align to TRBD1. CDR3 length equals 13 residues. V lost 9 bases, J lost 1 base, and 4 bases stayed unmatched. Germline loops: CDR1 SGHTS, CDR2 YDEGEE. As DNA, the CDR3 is TGTGCCAAGACACAGGGGGGCACAGATACGCAGTATTTT. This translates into CAKTQGGTDTQYF.

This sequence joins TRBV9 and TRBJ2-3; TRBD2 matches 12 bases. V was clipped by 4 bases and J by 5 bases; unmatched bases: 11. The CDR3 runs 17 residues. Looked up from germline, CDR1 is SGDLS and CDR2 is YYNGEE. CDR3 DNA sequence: TGTGCCAGCAGCTTTCGACTAGCGGGAGATGGTGAAGATACGCAGTATTTT. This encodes CASSFRLAGDGEDTQYF.

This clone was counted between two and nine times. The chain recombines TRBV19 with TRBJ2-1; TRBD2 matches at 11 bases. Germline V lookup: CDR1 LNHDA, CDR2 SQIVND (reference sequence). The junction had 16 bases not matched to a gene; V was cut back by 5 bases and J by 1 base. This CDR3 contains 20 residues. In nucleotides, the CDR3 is TGTGCCAGTAGTCCCTCGAGCGGTAGCGGGAGGGCCAGGTCCTACAATGAGCAGTTCTTC. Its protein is CASSPSSGSGRARSYNEQFF.

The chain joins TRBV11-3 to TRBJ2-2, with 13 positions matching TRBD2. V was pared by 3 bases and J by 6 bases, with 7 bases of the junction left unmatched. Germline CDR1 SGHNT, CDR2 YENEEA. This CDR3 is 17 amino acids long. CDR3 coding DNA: TGTGCCAGCAGCTTCGGACTAGCGGGAGTAGTAGCCGGGGAGCTGTTTTTT. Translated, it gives CASSFGLAGVVAGELFF.

The CDR3 region is CASSAGNNHKEQYF. Here the CDR3 DNA reads TGTGCCAGCAGCGCCGGGAATAACCATAAGGAGCAGTACTTC. The chain carries TRBV7-9 and TRBJ2-7; D may be TRBD2 (5 bases). The CDR3 is 14 amino acids. Trimming pared 5 bases from V and 7 bases from J, leaving 18 bases between. Germline assignment: CDR1 SEHNR and CDR2 FQNEAQ (reference sequence).

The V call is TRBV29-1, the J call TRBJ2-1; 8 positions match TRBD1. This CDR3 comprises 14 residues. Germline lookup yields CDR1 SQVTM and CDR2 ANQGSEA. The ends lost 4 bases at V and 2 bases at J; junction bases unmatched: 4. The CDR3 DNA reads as TGCAGCGTTGGGACAGGGCCCCCCTACAATGAGCAGTTCTTC. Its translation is CSVGTGPPYNEQFF.

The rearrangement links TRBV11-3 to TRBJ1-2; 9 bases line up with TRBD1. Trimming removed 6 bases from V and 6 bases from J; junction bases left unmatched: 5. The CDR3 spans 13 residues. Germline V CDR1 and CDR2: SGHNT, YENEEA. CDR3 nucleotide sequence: TGTGCCAGCAGTTTACAGGGGGCGCATGGCTACACCTTC. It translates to CASSLQGAHGYTF.

The chain's CDR3 is CASRTSGSRDIQYF. The DNA of the CDR3 is TGTGCCAGCAGGACTAGCGGGAGTAGGGACATTCAGTACTTC. The chain couples TRBV2 to TRBJ2-4, with 12 bases lining up with TRBD2. The CDR3 totals 14 residues. Trimming cost V 6 bases and J 8 bases; bases outside gene matches: 5. Germline-derived CDR1 and CDR2 are SNHLY and FYNNEI.

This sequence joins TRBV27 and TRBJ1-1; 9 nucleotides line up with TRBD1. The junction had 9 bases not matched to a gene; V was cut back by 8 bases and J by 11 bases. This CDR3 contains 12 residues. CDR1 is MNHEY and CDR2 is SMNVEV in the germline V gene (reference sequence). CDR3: CASGGQGGVAFF. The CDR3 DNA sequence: TGTGCCAGCGGGGGACAGGGAGGTGTTGCTTTCTTT.

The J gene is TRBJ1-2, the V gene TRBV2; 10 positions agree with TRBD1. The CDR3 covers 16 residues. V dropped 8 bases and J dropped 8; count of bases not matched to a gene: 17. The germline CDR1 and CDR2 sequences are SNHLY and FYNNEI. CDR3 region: CASGGRIDRGQGGYTF. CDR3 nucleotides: TGTGCCAGCGGAGGCCGGATTGACAGGGGGCAAGGAGGCTACACCTTC. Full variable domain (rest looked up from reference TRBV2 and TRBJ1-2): EPEVTQTPSHQVTQMGQEVILRCVPISNHLYFYWYRQILGQKVEFLVSFYNNEISEKSEIFDDQFSVERPDGSNFTLKIRSTKLEDSAMYFCASGGRIDRGQGGYTFGSGTRLTVV.

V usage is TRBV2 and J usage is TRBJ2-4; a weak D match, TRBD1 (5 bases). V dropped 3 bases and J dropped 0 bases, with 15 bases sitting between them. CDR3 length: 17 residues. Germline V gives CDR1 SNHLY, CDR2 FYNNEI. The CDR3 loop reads CASSDYDSSLAKNIQYF. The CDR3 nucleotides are TGTGCCAGCAGTGACTACGACAGTTCTCTAGCCAAAAACATTCAGTACTTC.